These 10 T cell receptor beta chains came from one sample sequenced in a study of shared clonotypes between healthy human individuals. TCRdb's copy holds only in-frame clones and misses some; the assay was immunoSEQ multiplex PCR. The sample records 2 million to 2.5 million clones, about 94% being singletons. The sequenced sample consisted of naive CD4+ T cells sorted from blood. Indicated subset: CD45RA+ positively selected. These receptors originate from a young man in good health.

The CDR3 DNA follows: TGTGCCAGCAGCATTTGGACAGGGAGGAACACCGGGGAGCTGTTTTTT. Amino acid sequence: CASSIWTGRNTGELFF. The rearrangement uses TRBV5-4 and TRBJ2-2, with 8 bases identical to TRBD1. The CDR3 runs 16 residues. V was pared by 4 bases and J by 1 base, with 6 bases of the junction left unmatched. In germline, CDR1 is SGHNT, CDR2 YYREEE (reference sequence).

The table lists this clone with a count of one. The chain links TRBV27 to TRBJ2-7; the D gene could be TRBD1 or TRBD2 (5 bases each). The length of the CDR3 is 13 residues. The V end lost 8 bases, the J end lost 7 bases, and 18 bases lay between the germline ends. Germline V lookup: CDR1 MNHEY, CDR2 SMNVEV (reference sequence). CDR3 sequence: CASRAGTFREQYF. The CDR3 DNA follows: TGTGCCAGCCGGGCAGGGACCTTTCGGGAGCAGTACTTC.

This rearrangement joins TRBV6-1 to TRBJ1-3; no firm D call. The CDR3 totals 14 residues. The V end lost 6 bases, the J end lost 2 bases, and 11 bases lay between the germline ends. Germline CDR1 is MNHNS and CDR2 is SASEGT. In nucleotides, the CDR3 is TGTGCCAGCAGGCCTGACTGGCCTGGAAACACCATATATTTT. Translating it yields CASRPDWPGNTIYF.

Concerning this clone itself: In the same sample, other DNA sequences code for this CDR3. The chain has TRBV5-4 and TRBJ1-1, with 9 bases lining up with TRBD1. Per the germline V gene, CDR1 is SGHNT and CDR2 is YYREEE (reference sequence). V dropped 0 bases and J dropped 6; count of bases not matched to a gene: 0. The CDR3 has 13 residues. This chain's CDR3 is CASSLGQGAEAFF. CDR3 DNA sequence: TGTGCCAGCAGCTTGGGACAGGGGGCTGAAGCTTTCTTT.

CDR3 loop: CASSTTGSNQPQHF. CDR3 in DNA: TGTGCCAGCAGTACAACAGGTAGCAATCAGCCCCAGCATTTT. The chain has TRBV6-1 and TRBJ1-5; perhaps TRBD1 as D (5 bases). The CDR3 is 14 amino acids. V was clipped by 5 bases and J by 0 bases, with 8 bases between them. Per the germline V gene, CDR1 is MNHNS and CDR2 is SASEGT.

This chain links TRBV30 with TRBJ1-6; D gene ambiguous. Trimming cost V 4 bases and J 3 bases, with 10 bases left between them. The CDR3 loop spans 14 amino acids. In germline, CDR1 is GTSNPN, CDR2 SVGIG (reference sequence). The CDR3 protein is CAWKEDRYNSPLHF. Here the CDR3 DNA reads TGTGCCTGGAAAGAAGATCGCTATAATTCACCCCTCCACTTT.

Note on this clone: The same CDR3 arises from other DNA sequences in this sample as well. This chain links TRBV11-3 with TRBJ2-1; perhaps D is TRBD1 or TRBD2 (5 bases each). The germline CDR1 and CDR2 sequences are SGHNT and YENEEA. The CDR3 length is 14 residues. The V gene lost 5 bases and the J gene lost 2 bases, with 10 bases spanning the gap. CDR3 bases: TGTGCCAGCAGCCTTGGGGGAGCCTACAATGAGCAGTTCTTC. Amino acids: CASSLGGAYNEQFF.

CDR3: CSVSQINEQFF. The CDR3 nucleotides read TGCAGCGTGTCGCAAATCAATGAGCAGTTCTTC. This chain uses TRBV29-1 with TRBJ2-1, with no clear D. The CDR3 runs 11 residues. Germline loops: CDR1 SQVTM, CDR2 ANQGSEA. Trimming shortened V by 6 bases and J by 6 bases, and 9 bases separated the two germline ends.

This clone was counted a single time. The rearrangement joins TRBV27 to TRBJ1-2; 7 bases map to TRBD1. Germline V gives CDR1 MNHEY, CDR2 SMNVEV (reference sequence). Losses at the gene ends were 3 bases for V and 5 bases for J; bases not matched to a gene: 9. The CDR3 runs to 15 residues. CDR3 nucleotides: TGTGCCAGCAGTTTCGCGGGGACAGAGGCGTATGGCTACACCTTC. Protein sequence: CASSFAGTEAYGYTF.

This chain uses TRBV10-1 with TRBJ2-7, with D possibly TRBD2 on 6 matching bases. The CDR3 contains 14 residues. Trimming pared 4 bases from V and 3 bases from J, leaving 13 bases between. CDR1 and CDR2 (germline): WNHNN, SYGVQD (reference sequence). The CDR3 bases are TGCGCCAGCAGTGCCTCGGGGCGGGACTACGAGCAGTACTTC. This gives the protein CASSASGRDYEQYF.